This TCR beta chain was captured in a study of a mutant IDH1 vaccine in newly diagnosed glioma. In regard to this clone: As yet, its antigen is unknown.

Libraries were prepared by immunoSEQ multiplex PCR; TCRdb keeps only in-frame clonotypes and omits some of them. The table shows about 60,000 clones, with approximately 87% occurring only once. Germline V CDR1 and CDR2: SQVTM, ANQGSEA. With V trimmed by 0 bases and J by 10 bases, 9 bases remained unmatched. This CDR3 spans 14 amino acids. Time point here: week 35, safety follow-up. Vaccination used 300 ug of mutant IDH1 20-mer peptide per dose, with topical imiquimod. This rearrangement joins TRBV29-1 to TRBJ2-3; 8 bases map to TRBD2. Sequenced material: PBMCs, taken from a glioma patient whose treatment included an IDH1 peptide vaccine. This receptor was identified in a man aged 40-50 years with glioma. The CDR3 bases are TGCAGCGTTGAAGAGGGACTAGACACGGGCGCGCAGTATTTT. Encoded protein: CSVEEGLDTGAQYF.